Below, 25 T cell receptor beta chains from the same sample are listed, as sequenced in a study of blood T cell repertoires in COVID-19 (dated by TCRdb to the early 2020s). Receptor libraries were prepared by the immunoSEQ multiplex PCR assay. TCRdb limited this immuneACCESS table to in-frame rearrangements with V and J called. A share of clones is missing; checked studies link under half to unresolved V genes, and the rest is unexplained. The sample contains fewer than 350,000 clones, around 90% of them found a single time. The top ten clones comprise over 3.5% of the sample. The specimen was PBMCs or T cells enriched from blood (not recorded which). The receptors come from a woman in her twenties or thirties with acute COVID-19.

The chain couples TRBV6-5 to TRBJ2-1; 10 nucleotides line up with TRBD2. The CDR3 sequence is 15 residues long. CDR1 MNHEY and CDR2 SVGAGI come from the germline V gene. J gave up 2 bases and V 8 bases, and 6 bases lay outside the gene matches. This CDR3 reads CASLKLAGTYNEQFF. As DNA, the CDR3 is TGTGCCAGCTTAAAACTAGCGGGGACCTACAATGAGCAGTTCTTC.

The V call is TRBV6-2 or TRBV6-3, the J call TRBJ2-7; D is unclear. Trimming removed 0 bases at V and 0 bases at J, with 9 bases between. The CDR3 totals 15 residues. CDR1 and CDR2 from the germline V gene are MNHEY and SVGEGT. The CDR3 DNA is TGTGCCAGCAGTTACTCTGACTCTAGCTCCTACGAGCAGTACTTC. Protein product: CASSYSDSSSYEQYF.

The V gene is TRBV5-4, the J gene TRBJ2-2; D perhaps matches TRBD1 (6 bases). Germline-derived CDR1 and CDR2 are SGHNT and YYREEE (reference sequence). The V gene lost 2 bases and the J gene lost 6 bases, with 8 bases spanning the gap. The CDR3 contains 13 residues. The CDR3, as DNA: TGTGCCAGCAGCTTCTGGGGGCCCGGGGAGCTGTTTTTT. As protein: CASSFWGPGELFF.

This clone occurred once. The rearrangement joins TRBV27 to TRBJ1-1; D unresolved. CDR1 is MNHEY, CDR2 SMNVEV, per germline (reference sequence). With 4 bases removed from V and 3 bases from J, the gap between germline ends came to 15 bases. The length of the CDR3 is 15 residues. The CDR3 reads CASSSYIGGYTEAFF. The CDR3 nucleotides read TGTGCCAGCAGTTCCTATATAGGAGGCTACACTGAAGCTTTCTTT.

The chain's CDR3 is CASRETANTGELFF. The CDR3 coding sequence is TGTGCCAGCAGAGAGACAGCGAACACCGGGGAGCTGTTTTTT. The rearrangement links TRBV2 to TRBJ2-2, with D perhaps TRBD1 (5 bases). The CDR3 is made up of 14 amino acids. The V end was cut by 6 bases, the J end by 0 bases, with 8 bases between. The germline gives CDR1 SNHLY, CDR2 FYNNEI. Full variable domain (rest looked up from reference TRBV2 and TRBJ2-2): EPEVTQTPSHQVTQMGQEVILRCVPISNHLYFYWYRQILGQKVEFLVSFYNNEISEKSEIFDDQFSVERPDGSNFTLKIRSTKLEDSAMYFCASRETANTGELFFGEGSRLTVL.

This rearrangement joins TRBV3-1 (or the pseudogene TRBV3-2) to TRBJ2-5; the D gene is possibly TRBD2 (5 bases). With 3 bases removed from V and 4 bases from J, the gap between germline ends came to 15 bases. Germline-derived CDR1 and CDR2 are LGHDT and YNNKEL (reference sequence). This CDR3 has 15 amino acids. CDR3 DNA: TGTGCCAGCAGCCACTGGAGCGGTTCCCCAGAGACCCAGTACTTC. Its translation: CASSHWSGSPETQYF.

This clone was detected only once. CDR3 coding DNA: TGTGCCAGCAGTGCGGTACAGGGGGATCAGCCCCAGCATTTT. Encoded protein: CASSAVQGDQPQHF. This chain uses TRBV2 with TRBJ1-5, with TRBD1 matching 8 bases. This CDR3 has 14 residues. Germline values: CDR1 SNHLY, CDR2 FYNNEI. V trimming: 4 bases; J trimming: 5 bases; junction bases outside the gene matches: 4.

The chain carries TRBV28 and TRBJ2-7; a weak D match, TRBD1 (6 bases). V lost 7 bases and J 3 bases, leaving 13 bases between the germline ends. Germline assignment: CDR1 MDHEN and CDR2 SYDVKM. This CDR3 has 13 amino acids. CDR3: CASKGAGVYEQYF. The CDR3, as DNA: TGTGCCAGCAAGGGTGCAGGGGTCTACGAGCAGTACTTC.

The chain combines TRBV19 with TRBJ1-5; possibly TRBD1 for D (6 bases). Germline values: CDR1 LNHDA, CDR2 SQIVND (reference sequence). V lost 4 bases, J lost 5 bases, and 12 bases lay in between. The CDR3 contains 14 residues. The DNA for the CDR3 is TGTGCCAGTAGTACCTGGGACACGGATCAGCCCCAGCATTTT. Translating gives CASSTWDTDQPQHF.

This chain connects TRBV3-1 (or the pseudogene TRBV3-2) to TRBJ1-6, with 7 bases identical to TRBD1. Germline lookup yields CDR1 LGHDT and CDR2 YNNKEL (reference sequence). V gave up 3 bases and J gave up 7 bases; unmatched junction bases: 0. This CDR3 contains 13 residues. CDR3 residues: CASSQGQNSPLHF. The CDR3 nucleotides read TGTGCCAGCAGCCAGGGACAGAATTCACCCCTCCACTTT.

The table lists this clone with a count of one. The V gene is TRBV10-1, the J gene TRBJ2-2; no definite D call. V lost 3 bases and J 2 bases, leaving 10 bases between the germline ends. CDR1 is WNHNN and CDR2 is SYGVQD in the germline V gene (reference sequence). The CDR3 extends over 15 amino acids. DNA of the CDR3: TGCGCCAGCAGTGATGGCGGAGCTAACACCGGGGAGCTGTTTTTT. Amino acids: CASSDGGANTGELFF.

CDR3 in amino acids: CAIRRGTANTGELFF. CDR3 DNA: TGTGCCATCAGGAGGGGGACAGCGAACACCGGGGAGCTGTTTTTT. The genes are TRBV10-3 and TRBJ2-2; TRBD1 matches 7 bases. CDR1 ENHRY and CDR2 SYGVKD come from the germline V gene. V lost 6 bases to trimming and J lost 0 bases; unmatched junction nucleotides: 4. There are 15 residues in the CDR3.

This chain joins TRBV27 and TRBJ2-3; 7 bases align to TRBD1. Trimming removed 3 bases from V and 1 base from J; junction bases left unmatched: 1. This CDR3 has 14 residues. Germline CDR1 MNHEY, CDR2 SMNVEV (reference sequence). The CDR3: CASSFGQGTDTQYF. As DNA, the CDR3 is TGTGCCAGCAGTTTTGGACAGGGCACAGATACGCAGTATTTT.

With respect to this clone: The identical CDR3 is also encoded by other nucleotide sequences in the sample. The chain recombines TRBV18 with TRBJ2-7; 16 nucleotides line up with TRBD2. Trimming cost V 3 bases and J 3 bases; bases outside gene matches: 2. The CDR3 extends over 16 amino acids. Germline CDR1 and CDR2: KGHSH and LQKENI. As DNA, the CDR3 is TGTGCCAGCTCACCGGGACTAGCGGGAGGGGGCTACGAGCAGTACTTC. It encodes CASSPGLAGGGYEQYF.

The chain has TRBV28 and TRBJ2-3; D unclear. The germline gives CDR1 MDHEN, CDR2 SYDVKM. The CDR3 contains 11 residues. Trimming pared 7 bases from V and 2 bases from J, leaving 4 bases between. CDR3 DNA: TGTGCCAGCACCCACACAGATACGCAGTATTTT. Encoded protein: CASTHTDTQYF.

This chain links TRBV11-2 with TRBJ2-2, with D tentatively TRBD2 (6 bases). The CDR3 consists of 17 residues. Germline V gene data show CDR1 as SGHAT and CDR2 as FQNNGV. The V end lost 5 bases, the J end lost 4 bases, and 20 bases lay between the germline ends. CDR3 loop: CASSPTTGESSTGELFF. The CDR3 DNA follows: TGTGCCAGCAGCCCAACCACGGGGGAAAGCAGCACCGGGGAGCTGTTTTTT.

The V gene is TRBV19, the J gene TRBJ2-1, with a possible D match to TRBD1 (6 bases). The CDR3 sequence is 15 residues long. Germline V gives CDR1 LNHDA, CDR2 SQIVND (reference sequence). The V and J ends lost 4 bases and 3 bases respectively, with 13 bases between them. CDR3 sequence reads: CASSKAGTSYNEQFF. The CDR3 DNA reads as TGTGCCAGTAGTAAAGCAGGGACAAGCTACAATGAGCAGTTCTTC.

The V call is TRBV19, the J call TRBJ1-2; D uncertain. Germline V gene data show CDR1 as LNHDA and CDR2 as SQIVND (reference sequence). This CDR3 contains 15 residues. Trimming took off 0 bases at V and 3 bases at J, with 11 bases between the two ends. This CDR3 reads CASSIDDGGDYGYTF. DNA for the CDR3: TGTGCCAGTAGTATAGATGACGGCGGAGACTATGGCTACACCTTC.

Only one count was recorded for this clone. This chain connects TRBV9 to TRBJ2-1; maybe TRBD2 (6 bases). This CDR3 has 14 amino acids. Trimming took 4 bases from V and 7 from J, leaving 15 bases between them. CDR1 is SGDLS and CDR2 is YYNGEE in the germline V gene. The CDR3 DNA is TGTGCCAGCAGCTTAACCGGGACTGGGAATGAGCAGTTCTTC. Its translation is CASSLTGTGNEQFF. Drawing the rest from reference TRBV9 and TRBJ2-1, the complete variable domain is DSGVTQTPKHLITATGQRVTLRCSPRSGDLSVYWYQQSLDQGLQFLIQYYNGEERAKGNILERFSAQQFPDLHSELNLSSLELGDSALYFCASSLTGTGNEQFFGPGTRLTVL.

This sequence joins TRBV3-1 (or the pseudogene TRBV3-2) and TRBJ1-2, with D tentatively TRBD1 (5 bases). Germline values: CDR1 LGHDT, CDR2 YNNKEL (reference sequence). Between the trimmed V and J ends, which lost 3 bases and 4 bases, there was a span of 15 bases. The CDR3 is 15 amino acids. CDR3 region: CASSHLDRESYGYTF. As DNA, the CDR3 is TGTGCCAGCAGCCACCTAGACAGAGAATCCTATGGCTACACCTTC.

The rearrangement joins TRBV4-3 to TRBJ2-3; 8 bases agree with TRBD2. The CDR3 totals 18 residues. The germline CDR1 and CDR2 sequences are LGHNA and YSLEER. V shed 0 bases and J 0 bases; nucleotides not matched to a gene: 8. The CDR3: CASSQDYGLAGSTDTQYF. The CDR3 nucleotides read TGCGCCAGCAGCCAAGATTATGGGCTAGCGGGCAGCACAGATACGCAGTATTTT.

The V gene is TRBV9, the J gene TRBJ2-7; TRBD2 is a possible D gene (5 bases). With 4 bases removed from V and 3 bases from J, the gap between germline ends came to 11 bases. Germline V gene lookup returns CDR1 SGDLS and CDR2 YYNGEE. The CDR3 totals 13 residues. CDR3 bases: TGTGCCAGCAGCCCCGAGGGTAACTACGAGCAGTACTTC. Protein: CASSPEGNYEQYF.

The gene calls are TRBV19 and TRBJ1-2; 7 bases map to TRBD1. Germline V lookup: CDR1 LNHDA, CDR2 SQIVND (reference sequence). The length of the CDR3 is 11 residues. Trimming cost V 6 bases and J 8 bases; bases outside gene matches: 3. The CDR3 coding sequence is TGTGCCAGTAGGACAGGGAGAGGCTACACCTTC. This translates into CASRTGRGYTF.

This rearrangement joins TRBV27 to TRBJ2-6; tentatively, D is TRBD2 (6 bases). This CDR3 has 18 residues. Germline CDR1 MNHEY, CDR2 SMNVEV (reference sequence). The V end lost 6 bases, the J end lost 0 bases, and 18 bases lay between the germline ends. CDR3 DNA: TGTGCCAGCAGCGACCTACGGGACTTCCCCTCTGGGGCCAACGTCCTGACTTTC. Translated: CASSDLRDFPSGANVLTF.

The V call is TRBV6-4, the J call TRBJ2-1; the D gene is possibly TRBD1 (5 bases). The CDR3 extends over 13 amino acids. CDR1 is MRHNA and CDR2 is SNTAGT in the germline V gene. Between the trimmed V and J ends, which lost 3 bases and 5 bases, there was a span of 8 bases. The CDR3, as DNA: TGTGCCAGCAGTGAAGGGGATAACAATGAGCAGTTCTTC. Its protein is CASSEGDNNEQFF.